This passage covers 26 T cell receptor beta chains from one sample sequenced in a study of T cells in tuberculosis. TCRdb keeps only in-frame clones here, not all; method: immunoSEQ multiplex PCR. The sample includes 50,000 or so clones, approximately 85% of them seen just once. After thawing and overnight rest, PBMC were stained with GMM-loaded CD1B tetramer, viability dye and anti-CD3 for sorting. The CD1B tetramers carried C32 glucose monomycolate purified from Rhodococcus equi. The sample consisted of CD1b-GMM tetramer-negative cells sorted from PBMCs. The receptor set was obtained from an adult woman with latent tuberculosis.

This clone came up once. CDR3 sequence: CASSPRTSGGLTDTQYF. CDR3 in DNA: TGTGCCAGCAGCCCAAGGACTAGCGGGGGGCTCACAGATACGCAGTATTTT. This sequence joins TRBV5-4 and TRBJ2-3; TRBD2 matches at 14 bases. The CDR3 loop spans 17 amino acids. V was clipped by 4 bases and J by 2 bases; unmatched bases: 6. CDR1 and CDR2 (germline): SGHNT, YYREEE (reference sequence).

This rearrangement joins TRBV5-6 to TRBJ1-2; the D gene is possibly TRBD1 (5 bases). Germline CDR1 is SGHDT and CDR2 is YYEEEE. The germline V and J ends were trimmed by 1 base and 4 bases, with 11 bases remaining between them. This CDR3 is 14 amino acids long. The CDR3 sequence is CASSLQGRPYGYTF. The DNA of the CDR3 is TGTGCCAGCAGCTTGCAGGGTCGCCCCTATGGCTACACCTTC. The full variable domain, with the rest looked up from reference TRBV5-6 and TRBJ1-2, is DAGVTQSPTHLIKTRGQQVTLRCSPKSGHDTVSWYQQALGQGPQFIFQYYEEEERQRGNFPDRFSGHQFPNYSSELNVNALLLGDSALYLCASSLQGRPYGYTFGSGTRLTVV.

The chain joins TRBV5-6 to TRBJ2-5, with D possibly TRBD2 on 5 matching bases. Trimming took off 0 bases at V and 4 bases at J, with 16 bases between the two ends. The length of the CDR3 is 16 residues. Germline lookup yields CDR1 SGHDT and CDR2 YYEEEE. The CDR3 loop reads CASSLEKRRVSETQYF. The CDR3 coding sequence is TGTGCCAGCAGCTTGGAAAAAAGGCGGGTCTCAGAGACCCAGTACTTC.

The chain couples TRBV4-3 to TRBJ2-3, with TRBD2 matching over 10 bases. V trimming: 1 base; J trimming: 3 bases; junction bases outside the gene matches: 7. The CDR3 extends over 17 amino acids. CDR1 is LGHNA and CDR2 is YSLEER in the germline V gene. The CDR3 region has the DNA TGCGCCAGCAGCCAAGGGACTAGCGGAGGGGGGACAGATACGCAGTATTTT. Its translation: CASSQGTSGGGTDTQYF.

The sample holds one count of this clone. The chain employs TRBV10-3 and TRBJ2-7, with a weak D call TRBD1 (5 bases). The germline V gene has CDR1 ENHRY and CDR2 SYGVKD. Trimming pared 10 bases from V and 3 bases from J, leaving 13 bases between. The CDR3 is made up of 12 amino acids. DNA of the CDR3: TGTGCCACAACTGACAGAGACTACGAGCAGTACTTC. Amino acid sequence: CATTDRDYEQYF.

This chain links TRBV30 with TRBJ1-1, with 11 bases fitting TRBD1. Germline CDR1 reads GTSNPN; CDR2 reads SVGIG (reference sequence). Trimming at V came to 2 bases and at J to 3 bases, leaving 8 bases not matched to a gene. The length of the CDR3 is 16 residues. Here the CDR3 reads CAWSPSRTGGYTEAFF. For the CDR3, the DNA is TGTGCCTGGAGTCCCTCCCGGACAGGGGGCTACACTGAAGCTTTCTTT.

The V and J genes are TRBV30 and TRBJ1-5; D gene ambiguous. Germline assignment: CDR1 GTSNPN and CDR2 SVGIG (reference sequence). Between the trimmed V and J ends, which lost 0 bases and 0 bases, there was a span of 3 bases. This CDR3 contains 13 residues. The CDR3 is CAWSVLSNQPQHF. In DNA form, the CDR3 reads TGTGCCTGGAGTGTACTTAGCAATCAGCCCCAGCATTTT.

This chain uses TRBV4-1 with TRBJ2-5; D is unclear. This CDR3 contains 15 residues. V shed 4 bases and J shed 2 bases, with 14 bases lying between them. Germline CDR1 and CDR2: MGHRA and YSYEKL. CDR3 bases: TGCGCCAGCAGCCCCCGCAATAATGAGCAAGAGACCCAGTACTTC. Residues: CASSPRNNEQETQYF.

The CDR3 protein is CASSETGVGSPLHF. The CDR3 nucleotides read TGTGCCAGCAGCGAAACAGGGGTTGGTTCACCCCTCCACTTT. The chain carries TRBV9 and TRBJ1-6, with 7 bases matching TRBD1. J lost 9 bases, V lost 3 bases, and 6 bases had no gene match. This CDR3 contains 14 residues. Per the germline V gene, CDR1 is SGDLS and CDR2 is YYNGEE. Based on the CDR3 plus reference TRBV9 and TRBJ1-6, the full variable domain is DSGVTQTPKHLITATGQRVTLRCSPRSGDLSVYWYQQSLDQGLQFLIQYYNGEERAKGNILERFSAQQFPDLHSELNLSSLELGDSALYFCASSETGVGSPLHFGNGTRLTVT.

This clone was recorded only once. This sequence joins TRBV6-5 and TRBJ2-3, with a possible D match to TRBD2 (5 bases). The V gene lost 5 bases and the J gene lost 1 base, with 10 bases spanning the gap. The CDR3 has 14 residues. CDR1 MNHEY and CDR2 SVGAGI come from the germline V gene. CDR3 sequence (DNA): TGTGCCAGCAGTCGGGGATGGGGCACAGATACGCAGTATTTT. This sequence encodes CASSRGWGTDTQYF.

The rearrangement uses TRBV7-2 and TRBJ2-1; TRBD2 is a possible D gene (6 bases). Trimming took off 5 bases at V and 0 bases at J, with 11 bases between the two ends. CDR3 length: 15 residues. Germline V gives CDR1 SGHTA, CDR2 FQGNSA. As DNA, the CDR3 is TGTGCCAGCAGCATCTTAGCGGTCTCCTACAATGAGCAGTTCTTC. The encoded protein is CASSILAVSYNEQFF. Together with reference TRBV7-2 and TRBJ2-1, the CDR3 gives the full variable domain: GAGVSQSPSNKVTEKGKDVELRCDPISGHTALYWYRQSLGQGLEFLIYFQGNSAPDKSGLPSDRFSAERTGGSVSTLTIQRTQQEDSAVYLCASSILAVSYNEQFFGPGTRLTVL.

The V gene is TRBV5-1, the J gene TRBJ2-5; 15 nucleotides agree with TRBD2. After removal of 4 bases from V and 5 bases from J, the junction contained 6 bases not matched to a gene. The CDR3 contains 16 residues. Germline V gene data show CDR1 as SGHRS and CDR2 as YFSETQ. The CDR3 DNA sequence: TGCGCCAGCAGCCCGGGACTAGCGGGAGGTGTGGAGACCCAGTACTTC. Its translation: CASSPGLAGGVETQYF.

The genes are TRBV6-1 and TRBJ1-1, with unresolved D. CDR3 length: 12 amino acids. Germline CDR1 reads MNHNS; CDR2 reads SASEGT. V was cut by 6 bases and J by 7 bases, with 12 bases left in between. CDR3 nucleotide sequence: TGTGCCAGCAGAACCGGCGGAGGTGAAGCTTTCTTT. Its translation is CASRTGGGEAFF.

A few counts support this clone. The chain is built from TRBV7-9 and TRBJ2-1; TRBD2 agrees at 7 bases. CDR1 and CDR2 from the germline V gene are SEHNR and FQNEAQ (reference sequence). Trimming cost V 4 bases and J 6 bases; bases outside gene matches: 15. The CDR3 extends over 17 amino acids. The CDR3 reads CASSSSLRGRGFNEQFF. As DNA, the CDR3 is TGTGCCAGCAGCTCCTCCTTGAGAGGGAGGGGATTCAATGAGCAGTTCTTC.

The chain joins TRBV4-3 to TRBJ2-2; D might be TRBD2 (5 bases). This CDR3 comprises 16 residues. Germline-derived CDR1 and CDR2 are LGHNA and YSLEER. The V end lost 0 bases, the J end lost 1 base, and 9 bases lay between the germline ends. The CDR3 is CASSQERVWNTGELFF. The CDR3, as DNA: TGCGCCAGCAGCCAAGAGAGGGTATGGAACACCGGGGAGCTGTTTTTT.

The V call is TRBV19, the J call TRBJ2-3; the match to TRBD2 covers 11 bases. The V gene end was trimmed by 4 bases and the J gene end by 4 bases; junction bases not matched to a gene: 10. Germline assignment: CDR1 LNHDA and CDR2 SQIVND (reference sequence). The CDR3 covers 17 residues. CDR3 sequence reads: CASSRTSGSGIADTQYF. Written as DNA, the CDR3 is TGTGCCAGTAGTAGAACTAGCGGGAGTGGAATTGCAGATACGCAGTATTTT.

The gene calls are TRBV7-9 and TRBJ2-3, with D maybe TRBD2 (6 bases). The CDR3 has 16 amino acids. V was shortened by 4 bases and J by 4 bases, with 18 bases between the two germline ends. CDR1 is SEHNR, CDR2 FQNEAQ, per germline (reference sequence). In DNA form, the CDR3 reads TGTGCCAGCAGCTCAAGCAACGGCGGGGTCGCAGATACGCAGTATTTT. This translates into CASSSSNGGVADTQYF. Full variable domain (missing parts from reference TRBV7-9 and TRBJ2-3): DTGVSQNPRHKITKRGQNVTFRCDPISEHNRLYWYRQTLGQGPEFLTYFQNEAQLEKSRLLSDRFSAERPKGSFSTLEIQRTEQGDSAMYLCASSSSNGGVADTQYFGPGTRLTVL.

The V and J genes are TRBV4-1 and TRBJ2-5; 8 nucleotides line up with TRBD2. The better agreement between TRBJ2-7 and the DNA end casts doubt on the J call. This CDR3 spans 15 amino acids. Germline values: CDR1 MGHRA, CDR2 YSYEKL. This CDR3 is CASSLGGSGSYEQYF. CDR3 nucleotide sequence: TGCGCCAGCAGCCTCGGCGGGAGCGGGAGTTACGAGCAGTACTTC.

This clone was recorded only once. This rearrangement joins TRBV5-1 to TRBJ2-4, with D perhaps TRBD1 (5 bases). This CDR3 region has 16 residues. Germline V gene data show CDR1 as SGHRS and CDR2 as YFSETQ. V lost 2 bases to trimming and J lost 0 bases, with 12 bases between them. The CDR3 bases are TGCGCCAGCAGCTTAGAAACAGGTATAGCCAAAAACATTCAGTACTTC. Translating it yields CASSLETGIAKNIQYF.

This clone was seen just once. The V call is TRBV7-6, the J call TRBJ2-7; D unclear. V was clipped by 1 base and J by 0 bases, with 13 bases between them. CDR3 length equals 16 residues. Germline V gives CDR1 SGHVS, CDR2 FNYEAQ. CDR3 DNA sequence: TGTGCCAGCAGCTTAGGGTCTAGACCCGGCTCCTACGAGCAGTACTTC. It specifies CASSLGSRPGSYEQYF.

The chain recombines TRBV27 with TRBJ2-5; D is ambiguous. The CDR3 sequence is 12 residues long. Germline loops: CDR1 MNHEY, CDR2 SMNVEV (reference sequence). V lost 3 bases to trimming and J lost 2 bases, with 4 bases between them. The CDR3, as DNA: TGTGCCAGCAGTTTTTCTCAAGAGACCCAGTACTTC. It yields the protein CASSFSQETQYF.

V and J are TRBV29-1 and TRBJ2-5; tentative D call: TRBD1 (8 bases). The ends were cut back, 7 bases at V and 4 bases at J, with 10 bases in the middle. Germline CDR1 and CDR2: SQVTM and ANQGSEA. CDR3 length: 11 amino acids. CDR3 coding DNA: TGCAGCGACAGGGGGGGAGAGACCCAGTACTTC. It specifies CSDRGGETQYF.

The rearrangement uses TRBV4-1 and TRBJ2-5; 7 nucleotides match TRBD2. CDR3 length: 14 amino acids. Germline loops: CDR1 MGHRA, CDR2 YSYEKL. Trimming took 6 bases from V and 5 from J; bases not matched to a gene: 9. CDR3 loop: CASRIWAGDETQYF. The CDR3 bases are TGCGCCAGCAGGATTTGGGCGGGAGATGAGACCCAGTACTTC.

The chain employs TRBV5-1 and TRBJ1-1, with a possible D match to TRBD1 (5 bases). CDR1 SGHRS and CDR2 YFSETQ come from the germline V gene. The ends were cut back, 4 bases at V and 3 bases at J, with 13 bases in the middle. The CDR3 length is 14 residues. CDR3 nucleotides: TGCGCCAGCAGCCCGGGGGGGATAGACACTGAAGCTTTCTTT. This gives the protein CASSPGGIDTEAFF.

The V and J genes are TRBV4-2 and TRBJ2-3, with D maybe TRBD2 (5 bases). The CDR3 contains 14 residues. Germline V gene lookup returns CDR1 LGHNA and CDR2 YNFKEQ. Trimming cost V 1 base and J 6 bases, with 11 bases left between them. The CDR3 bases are TGTGCCAGCAGCCAAGGGCAAGTAGCGGATACGCAGTATTTT. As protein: CASSQGQVADTQYF.

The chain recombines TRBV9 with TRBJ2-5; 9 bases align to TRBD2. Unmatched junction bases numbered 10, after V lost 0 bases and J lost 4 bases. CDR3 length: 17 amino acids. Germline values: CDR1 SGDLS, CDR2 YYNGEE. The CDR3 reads CASSVGGLAGIRETQYF. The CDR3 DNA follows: TGTGCCAGCAGCGTAGGGGGGCTAGCGGGAATAAGAGAGACCCAGTACTTC. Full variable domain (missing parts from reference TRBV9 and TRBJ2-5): DSGVTQTPKHLITATGQRVTLRCSPRSGDLSVYWYQQSLDQGLQFLIQYYNGEERAKGNILERFSAQQFPDLHSELNLSSLELGDSALYFCASSVGGLAGIRETQYFGPGTRLLVL.